This TCR beta chain is drawn from a study of T cell repertoires in cytomegalovirus infection. Notes on this clonotype: As yet, its antigen is unknown.

A single record per CDR3 protein comes from TCRdb applying MiXCR to the reads. Among hundreds of thousands of distinct CDR3 sequences listed, roughly 33% were seen once. The germline V gene encodes CDR1 SGHRS and CDR2 YFSETQ. This CDR3 has 15 residues. V gave up 1 base and J gave up 5 bases; unmatched junction bases: 6. Notes on the study in general: The response measured ex vivo was dominated by TCR beta clonotypes (HLA-C-restricted and CMV-specific).

The sample consisted of cultured CD8+ T cells from PBMCs, taken from culture after CMV antigen stimulation. V gene TRBV5-1 combines with J gene TRBJ1-5; 7 bases match TRBD1. This receptor was obtained from a human donor in good health (CMV status not recorded). Some clones in this sample may be carry-over from other donors' samples. The CDR3 here is CASSLIQGPDQPQHF. The DNA for the CDR3 is TGCGCCAGCAGCTTGATACAGGGGCCCGATCAGCCCCAGCATTTT.